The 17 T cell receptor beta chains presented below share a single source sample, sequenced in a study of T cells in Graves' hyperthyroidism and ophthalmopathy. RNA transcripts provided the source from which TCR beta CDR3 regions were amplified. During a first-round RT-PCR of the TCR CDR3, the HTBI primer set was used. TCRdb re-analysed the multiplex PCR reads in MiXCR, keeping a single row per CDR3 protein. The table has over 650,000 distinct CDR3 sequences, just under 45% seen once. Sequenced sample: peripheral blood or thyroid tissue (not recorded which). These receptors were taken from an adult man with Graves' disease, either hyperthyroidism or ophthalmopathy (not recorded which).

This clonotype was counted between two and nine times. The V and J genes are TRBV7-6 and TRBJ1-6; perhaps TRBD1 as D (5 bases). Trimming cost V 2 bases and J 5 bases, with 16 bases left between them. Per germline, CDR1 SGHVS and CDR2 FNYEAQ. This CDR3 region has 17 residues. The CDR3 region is CASSLTGRQKNNSPLHF. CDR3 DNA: TGTGCCAGCAGCTTAACCGGGAGACAGAAGAATAATTCACCCCTCCACTTT.

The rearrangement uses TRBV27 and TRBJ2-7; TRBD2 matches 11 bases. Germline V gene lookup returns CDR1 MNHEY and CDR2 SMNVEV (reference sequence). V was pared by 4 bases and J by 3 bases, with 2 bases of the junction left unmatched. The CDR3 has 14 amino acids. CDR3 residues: CASSSSGGIYEQYF. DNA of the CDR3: TGTGCCAGCAGTTCTAGCGGGGGGATCTACGAGCAGTACTTC.

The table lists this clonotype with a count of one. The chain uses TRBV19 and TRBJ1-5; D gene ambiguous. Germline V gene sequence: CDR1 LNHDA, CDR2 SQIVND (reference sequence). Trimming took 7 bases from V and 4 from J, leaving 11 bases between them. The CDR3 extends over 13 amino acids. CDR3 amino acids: CASTRARNQPQHF. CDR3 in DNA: TGTGCCAGTACCCGGGCCAGGAATCAGCCCCAGCATTTT.

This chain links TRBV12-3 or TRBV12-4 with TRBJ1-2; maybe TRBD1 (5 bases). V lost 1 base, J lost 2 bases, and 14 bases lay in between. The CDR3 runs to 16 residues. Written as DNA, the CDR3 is TGTGCCAGCAGTTTAGTTTACGACAGCGCGAACTATGGCTACACCTTC. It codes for CASSLVYDSANYGYTF.

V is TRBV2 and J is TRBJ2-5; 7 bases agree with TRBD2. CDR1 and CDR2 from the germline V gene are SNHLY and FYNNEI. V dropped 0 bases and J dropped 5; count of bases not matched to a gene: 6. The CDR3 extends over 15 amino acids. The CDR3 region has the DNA TGTGCCAGCAGTGAAGCGGGAGGGCGACTGGAGACCCAGTACTTC. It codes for CASSEAGGRLETQYF.

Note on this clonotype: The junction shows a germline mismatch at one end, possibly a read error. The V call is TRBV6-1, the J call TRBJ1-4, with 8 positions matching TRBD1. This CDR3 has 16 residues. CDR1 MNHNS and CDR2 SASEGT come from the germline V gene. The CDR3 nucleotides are TGTGCCAGCGGCTCAGAGACAGGGGAAGGGAATGAAAGACTGTTTTTT. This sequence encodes CASGSETGEGNERLFF.

CDR3 sequence: CASSAREPRDGEAFF. DNA of the CDR3: TGTGCCAGCAGTGCTAGAGAGCCCCGGGACGGAGAAGCTTTCTTT. This chain joins TRBV2 and TRBJ1-1; tentative D call: TRBD1 (5 bases). This CDR3 is built from 15 residues. CDR1 and CDR2 (germline): SNHLY, FYNNEI. The V gene lost 4 bases and the J gene lost 8 bases, with 20 bases spanning the gap.

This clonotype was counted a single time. CDR3 loop: CASRGGIHLHF. The DNA of the CDR3 is TGTGCCAGCAGAGGGGGTATTCACCTCCACTTT. The gene calls are TRBV2 and TRBJ1-6, with D possibly matching TRBD1 (6 bases). This CDR3 spans 11 amino acids. Germline V CDR1 and CDR2: SNHLY, FYNNEI. V shed 6 bases and J shed 15 bases, with 12 bases lying between them.

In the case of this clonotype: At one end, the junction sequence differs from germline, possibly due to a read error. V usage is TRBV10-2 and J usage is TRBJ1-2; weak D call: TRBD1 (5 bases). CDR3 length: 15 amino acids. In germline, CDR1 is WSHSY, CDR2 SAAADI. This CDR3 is CASSQSWDSSGGYTF. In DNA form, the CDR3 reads TGTGCCAGCAGCCAATCCTGGGACTCGTCTGGTGGCTACACCTTC.

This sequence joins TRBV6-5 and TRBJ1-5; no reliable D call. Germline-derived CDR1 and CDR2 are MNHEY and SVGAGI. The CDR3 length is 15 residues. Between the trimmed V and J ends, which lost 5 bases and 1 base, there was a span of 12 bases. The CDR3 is CASSHGGMSNQPQHF. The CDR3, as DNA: TGTGCCAGCAGTCACGGAGGGATGAGCAATCAGCCCCAGCATTTT.

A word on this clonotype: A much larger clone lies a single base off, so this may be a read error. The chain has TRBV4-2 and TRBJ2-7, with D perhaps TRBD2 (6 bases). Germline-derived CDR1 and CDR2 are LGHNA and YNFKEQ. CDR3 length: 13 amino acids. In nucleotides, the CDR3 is TGTGCCAGCAGCCGGGACTCAACCTACGTGCAGTACTTC. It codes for CASSRDSTYVQYF.

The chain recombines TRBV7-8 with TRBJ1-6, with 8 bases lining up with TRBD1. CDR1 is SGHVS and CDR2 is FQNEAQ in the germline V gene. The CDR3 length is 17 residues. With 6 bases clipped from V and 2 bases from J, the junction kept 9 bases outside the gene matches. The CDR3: CASSSGTGLPYNSPLHF. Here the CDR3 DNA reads TGTGCCAGCAGTTCCGGGACAGGACTACCCTATAATTCACCCCTCCACTTT.

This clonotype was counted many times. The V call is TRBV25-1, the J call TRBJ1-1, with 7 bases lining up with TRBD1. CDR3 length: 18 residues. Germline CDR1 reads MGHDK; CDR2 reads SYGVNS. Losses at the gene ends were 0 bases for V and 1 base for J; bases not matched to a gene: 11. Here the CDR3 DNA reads TGTGCCAGCAGTGAATACTCCCTGACAGGGCCTAAGAACACTGAAGCTTTCTTT. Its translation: CASSEYSLTGPKNTEAFF. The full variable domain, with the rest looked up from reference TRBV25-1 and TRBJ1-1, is EADIYQTPRYLVIGTGKKITLECSQTMGHDKMYWYQQDPGMELHLIHYSYGVNSTEKGDLSSESTVSRIRTEHFPLTLESARPSHTSQYLCASSEYSLTGPKNTEAFFGQGTRLTVV.

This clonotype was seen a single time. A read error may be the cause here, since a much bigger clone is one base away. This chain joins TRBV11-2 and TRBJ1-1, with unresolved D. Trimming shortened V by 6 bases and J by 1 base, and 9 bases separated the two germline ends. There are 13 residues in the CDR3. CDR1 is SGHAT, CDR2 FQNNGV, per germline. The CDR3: CASSAHKNTEAFF. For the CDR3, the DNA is TGTGCCAGCAGTGCTCACAAGAACACTGAAGCTTTCTTT.

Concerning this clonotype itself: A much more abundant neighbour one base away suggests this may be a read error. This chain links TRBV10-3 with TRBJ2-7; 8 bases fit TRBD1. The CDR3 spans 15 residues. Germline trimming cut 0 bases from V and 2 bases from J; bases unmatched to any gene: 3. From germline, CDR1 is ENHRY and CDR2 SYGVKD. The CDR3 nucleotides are TGTGCCATCAGTGAGTCGTCGGACAGGGCCTACGAGCAGTACTTC. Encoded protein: CAISESSDRAYEQYF.

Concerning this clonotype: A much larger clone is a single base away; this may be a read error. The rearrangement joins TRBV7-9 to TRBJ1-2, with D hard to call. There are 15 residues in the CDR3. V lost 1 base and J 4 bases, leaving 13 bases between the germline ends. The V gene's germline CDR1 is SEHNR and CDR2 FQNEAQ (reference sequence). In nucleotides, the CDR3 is TGTGCCAGCAGCTTAGGGCGGGAGGTGGGCTATGGCTACACCTTC. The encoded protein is CASSLGREVGYGYTF. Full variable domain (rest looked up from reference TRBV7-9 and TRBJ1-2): DTGVSQNPRHKITKRGQNVTFRCDPISEHNRLYWYRQTLGQGPEFLTYFQNEAQLEKSRLLSDRFSAERPKGSFSTLEIQRTEQGDSAMYLCASSLGREVGYGYTFGSGTRLTVV.

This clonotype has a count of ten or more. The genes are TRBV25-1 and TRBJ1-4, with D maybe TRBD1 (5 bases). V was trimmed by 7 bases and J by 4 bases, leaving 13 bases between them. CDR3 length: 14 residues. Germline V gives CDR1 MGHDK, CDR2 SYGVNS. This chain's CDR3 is CASKPQGVNEKLFF. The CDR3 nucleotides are TGTGCCAGCAAACCCCAGGGAGTTAATGAAAAACTGTTTTTT.